The present T cell receptor (beta chain) was sequenced within a study of shared clonotypes between healthy human individuals (dated by TCRdb to 2018 to 2020). Regarding the complete study: Two women and a few men aged 18 to 49 years were included in the cohort. To estimate repertoire size and how much clonotypes are shared between individuals, the study performed deep sequencing of blood TCR repertoires from five healthy adults. For each donor, CD4 naive and CD4 memory were each given three plates, CD8 naive was given two plates, and CD8 memory was given one plate. Between about 0.94 and 8.9 billion PBMCs per donor were obtained by leukapheresis. To increase sequencing depth and limit assay-specific biases, TCR repertoire library preparation and sequencing were carried out by different laboratories using diverse techniques.

The study at large found these results: Naive subsets generally had larger estimated clonotype richness than memory subsets did. Incomplete sequencing was indicated by rarefaction of sorted-subset datasets, despite the large sequencing depth. Pairwise subsampling indicated that sequencing depth was expected to affect the degree of clonotype sharing among donors. Because the study included a small number of donors, the genetic and exposure-history diversity represented was limited. Sampling was restricted to blood, and TCR repertoires in tissues likely differ from the TCR repertoires found in blood. Clonotypes shared by all four sorted-subset donors showed higher generation probabilities than non-shared clonotypes. When four donors were compared, the shared fraction of clonotypes was around 5% for naive CD4, around 3.5% for naive CD8, 2% to 2.5% for memory CD4, and roughly 0.4% for memory CD8.

CD8 naive samples were CD45RO-negative cells positively selected for CCR7, giving a CD45RA+CCR7+ population that excluded TemRA cells. The donors were healthy, HIV-negative adults with no recently reported acute infections or vaccinations. Only Caucasian adults living in Nashville, Tennessee, USA were represented among the donors. Blood was obtained by leukapheresis, after which PBMCs were separated by Ficoll-Histopaque density gradient centrifugation and cryopreserved in liquid nitrogen vapor phase. Analytical flow cytometry was used to check the purity and quantity of every magnetically sorted T cell population. From each sorted fraction, genomic DNA was isolated and quantified by UV absorbance on a Nanodrop 2000c. Using the deep immunoSEQ assay, TCR CDR3 regions were amplified from genomic DNA by multiplex PCR. Extracted genomic DNA from each cell subset was spread evenly across all wells of several immunoSEQ 96-well plates, with each plate serving as a replicate. For sorted subsets, each replicate PCR was loaded with approximately 200 ng genomic DNA, equivalent to about 30,000 T cell genomes. Purified libraries were quantified with a Qubit 3.0 fluorometer, sized on a Bioanalyzer 2100, and re-quantified with the KAPA Library Quantification kit. Every immunoSEQ 96-well plate was sequenced on a separate single-read 150-cycle Illumina NextSeq 550 flow cell. From the authors' description of their analysis: Because the immunoSEQ output held only junctional sequences and lacked quality scores, the filtering could not match the filtering applied to full-length reads. Sequences were annotated with PyIR, a Python wrapper for IgBLAST v1.9, and V/J genes and CDR3 were assigned using IMGT germline references. Reads were filtered out if the reads had weak V/J assignments (E-value above 1e-6), no CDR3, stop codons, out-of-frame junctions, or ambiguous translated residues. A V3J clonotype was defined by an identical inferred V gene, J gene, and CDR3 amino acid sequence. The percentage overlap between two repertoires was calculated by dividing the number of shared unique clonotypes by the size of the smaller repertoire. Richness of each repertoire was evaluated using RTK rarefaction, the Chao1 estimator, and Recon v2.1 estimates of unobserved clonotypes. OLGA was used to compute generation probabilities for all TCRbeta clonotypes that the gDNA method yielded from a handful of donors. TCRdb stores this immuneACCESS table with in-frame sequences only. Part of the clones is absent; in the studies checked, under half of the shortfall reflects unresolved V genes, and no reason is known for the rest. That table gives V, J and clone size, and the DNA gave D and trimming. The sample yields 450,000 to 700,000 clones; roughly 95% were counted once. Around 0.11% of the sample belongs to the ten largest clones.

A remark on this clone: Its binding antigen is unknown. No much larger clone exists at a distance of one base, and base qualities are not known.

CDR1 and CDR2 are drawn from the germline V gene: SGHAT, FQNNGV. The junction carries 5 bases between V and J, which are trimmed by 0 bases and 8 bases respectively. The CDR3 runs 12 residues from the cysteine to the phenylalanine. The only DNA kept is the CDR3, 36 bases in frame from the first base. The source material was naive CD8+ T cells sorted from blood. Interpreted using the paper, the cell subset or site label stands for: CD45RA+CCR7+. The chain employs TRBV11-2 and TRBJ2-1; the D gene cannot be named for sure. The TCR was taken from a woman in her twenties or thirties in good health. The base sequence is TGTGCCAGCAGCTTAGATTTCGATGAGCAGTTCTTC. It translates as CASSLDFDEQFF.